This T cell receptor beta chain emerged from a study of T cells in Graves' hyperthyroidism and ophthalmopathy. A Clinical Activity Score of at least 3, a NOSPECS grade of at least 4 and a duration under 3 months were recorded in the ophthalmopathy patients. Diagnoses used clinical symptoms, serum thyroxine and TRAb, thyroid ultrasound and orbital computed tomography. The study, taken as a whole, reports: Clonotypes that were expanded in thyroid above 0.001 mostly appeared in blood too.

A note on this clonotype: Its antigen is unknown.

It was RNA transcripts that yielded the amplified TCR beta CDR3 regions. Primed by the HTBI set, a first-round RT-PCR was run on the TCR CDR3. One entry per CDR3 protein, called by TCRdb with MiXCR from the multiplex PCR reads. The table has around 350,000 distinct CDR3 sequences, 15% seen once. This sequence was found in a woman aged 60-75 years with Graves' ophthalmopathy. The sequenced material came from blood.

The CDR3 region is CASSLVPTGYNEQFF. The CDR3 DNA sequence: TGTGCCAGCAGCTTAGTGCCGACTGGGTACAATGAGCAGTTCTTC. This chain uses TRBV7-2 with TRBJ2-1; D is undetermined. The CDR3 runs to 15 residues. Trimming shortened V by 1 base and J by 4 bases, and 11 bases separated the two germline ends. The germline CDR1 and CDR2 sequences are SGHTA and FQGNSA. Full variable domain (outside the CDR3, taken from reference TRBV7-2 and TRBJ2-1): GAGVSQSPSNKVTEKGKDVELRCDPISGHTALYWYRQSLGQGLEFLIYFQGNSAPDKSGLPSDRFSAERTGGSVSTLTIQRTQQEDSAVYLCASSLVPTGYNEQFFGPGTRLTVL.